This T cell receptor (beta chain) was documented in a study of beta chain features in type 1 diabetes. General study results and limits: PCR might favor shorter templates, equally in patients and controls.

Sorting gave populations that all exceeded 98% purity. What was sequenced were expressed TCRB transcripts, since all of the isolated RNA had been reverse transcribed. Several million reads were obtained on average from naive, central memory and regulatory T cell samples. TCRdb's table, derived via immunoSEQ multiplex PCR, lists solely in-frame clones and lacks some. This table holds 130,000 to 150,000 clones, less than 8.5% found once. The germline gives CDR1 SGHRS, CDR2 YFSETQ. Trimming took 1 base from V and 0 from J, leaving 8 bases between them. This CDR3 spans 15 amino acids. With regard to this clone: Its antigen is not identified.

The chain joins TRBV5-1 to TRBJ1-5, with D maybe TRBD1 (6 bases). The receptor's source is a woman aged 30 to 39 in good health. The sequenced sample was central memory CD4+ T cells from blood. The CDR3 DNA follows: TGCGCCAGCAGCTTGACAGGGACTAGCAATCAGCCCCAGCATTTT. Amino acids: CASSLTGTSNQPQHF.